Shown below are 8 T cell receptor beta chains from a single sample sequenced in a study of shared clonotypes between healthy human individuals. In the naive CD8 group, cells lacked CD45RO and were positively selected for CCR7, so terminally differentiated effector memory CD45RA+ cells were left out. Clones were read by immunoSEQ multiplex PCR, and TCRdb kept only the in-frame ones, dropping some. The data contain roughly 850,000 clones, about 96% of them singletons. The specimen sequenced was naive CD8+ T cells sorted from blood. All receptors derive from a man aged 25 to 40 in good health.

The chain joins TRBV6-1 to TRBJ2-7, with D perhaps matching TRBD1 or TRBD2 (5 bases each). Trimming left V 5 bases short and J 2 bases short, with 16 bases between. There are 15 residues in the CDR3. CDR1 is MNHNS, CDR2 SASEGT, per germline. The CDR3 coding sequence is TGTGCCAGCAGTTTTCGGGGTCAGGGTCCCTACGAGCAGTACTTC. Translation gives CASSFRGQGPYEQYF.

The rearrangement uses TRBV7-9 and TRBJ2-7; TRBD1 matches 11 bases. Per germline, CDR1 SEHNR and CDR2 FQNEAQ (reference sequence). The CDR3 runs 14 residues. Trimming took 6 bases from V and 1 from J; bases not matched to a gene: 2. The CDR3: CASRGQGVSYEQYF. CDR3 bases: TGTGCCAGCAGGGGACAGGGGGTTTCCTACGAGCAGTACTTC.

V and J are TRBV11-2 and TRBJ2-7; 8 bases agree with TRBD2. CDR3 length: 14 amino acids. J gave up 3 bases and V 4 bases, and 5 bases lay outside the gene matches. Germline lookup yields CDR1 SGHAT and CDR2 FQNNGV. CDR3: CASSSSGRVYEQYF. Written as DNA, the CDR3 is TGTGCCAGCAGCTCCAGCGGGAGAGTCTACGAGCAGTACTTC.

In DNA form, the CDR3 reads TGTGCCAGCAGTGAATTTTCGGGGTACGAGCAGTACTTC. It translates to CASSEFSGYEQYF. The chain recombines TRBV2 with TRBJ2-7; TRBD2 is a possible D gene (5 bases). Trimming cost V 2 bases and J 4 bases, with 9 bases left between them. Germline values: CDR1 SNHLY, CDR2 FYNNEI. The CDR3 sequence is 13 residues long.

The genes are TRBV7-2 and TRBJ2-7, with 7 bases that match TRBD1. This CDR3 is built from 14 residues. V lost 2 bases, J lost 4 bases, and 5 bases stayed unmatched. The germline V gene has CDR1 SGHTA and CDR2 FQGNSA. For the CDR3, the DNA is TGTGCCAGCAGCTTAACAGGGGATAGGTACGAGCAGTACTTC. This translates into CASSLTGDRYEQYF.

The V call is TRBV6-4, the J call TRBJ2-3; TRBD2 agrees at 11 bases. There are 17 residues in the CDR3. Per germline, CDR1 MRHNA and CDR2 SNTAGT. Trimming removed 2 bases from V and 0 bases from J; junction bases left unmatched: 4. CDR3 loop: CASSDTRTSGSTDTQYF. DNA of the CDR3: TGTGCCAGCAGTGACACCAGGACTAGCGGGAGCACAGATACGCAGTATTTT.

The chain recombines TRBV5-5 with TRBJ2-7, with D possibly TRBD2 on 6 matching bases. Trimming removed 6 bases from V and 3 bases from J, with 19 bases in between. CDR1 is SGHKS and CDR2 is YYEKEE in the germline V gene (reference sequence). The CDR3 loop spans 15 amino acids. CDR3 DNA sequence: TGTGCCAGCAAGGGAGATAGCGGACTCATCTACGAGCAGTACTTC. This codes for CASKGDSGLIYEQYF.

CDR3 loop: CASSLGQASGANVLTF. In DNA form, the CDR3 reads TGTGCCAGCAGCTTAGGACAGGCATCTGGGGCCAACGTCCTGACTTTC. V is TRBV5-8 and J is TRBJ2-6, with 7 bases identical to TRBD1. Germline V gene sequence: CDR1 SGHTS, CDR2 YDEGEE. After removal of 2 bases from V and 1 base from J, the junction contained 3 bases not matched to a gene. The CDR3 sequence is 16 residues long.